A single T cell receptor beta chain is shown here with its context. The target of this receptor is not known. The sample holds no much larger clone one base away, and base qualities are not on file. This sample is part of a study of blood T cell repertoires in COVID-19 (dated by TCRdb to between 2020 and 2021). With regard to the full study: Collaborator samples came from the United States, Italy and Spain and covered acute and convalescent phases of COVID-19. The prospective study material was composed of cDNA or gDNA derived from T cells, B-cell-depleted T cells, or PBMCs. Subjects who had been exposed to COVID-19, were actively infected with it, or had recovered from it provided the deeply sampled blood TCRbeta repertoires that made up the dataset. The repertoires were released in a freely available public database meant as a resource for research on the immune response to SARS-CoV-2. The samples were drawn from two sources: the first 160 participants of the ongoing ImmuneRACE study, and about 1,300 subjects contributed by 6 global collaborators. A de-identified subject ID, COVID-19 status, age in years and sex were almost always included in the sample metadata. Where available, HLA class I and class II types were taken from metadata supplied by the sample provider and were not determined by assay-based typing. What the study reported, not specific to this receptor: Clinical and demographic metadata were provided uncurated, with the amount varying by source and participant.

Whole blood was collected in K2EDTA tubes by collaborating institutions according to the institutions' own protocols. Collaborator samples were shipped for TCRbeta analysis as frozen whole blood, isolated PBMCs, or DNA extracted from either sample type. Its CDR3 holds 13 amino acids, cysteine through phenylalanine. The CDR3 DNA has 39 bases and is translated from base 1. The immunoSEQ Assay, a bias-controlled multiplex PCR, was used to amplify TCRbeta CDR3 regions from genomic DNA. As for the authors' bioinformatics: Within the assay, amplification of reference gene primers was used to estimate how many nucleated cells each sample contained. To quantify the absolute abundance of each unique TCRbeta CDR3 rearrangement, sequence reads were collapsed and filtered. Productive Simpson clonality was computed per sample as the square root of Simpson's diversity index over productive rearrangements. TCRdb took this table from immuneACCESS and kept in-frame rearrangements with V and J called. Such tables lack part of the clones; where checked against another copy, unresolved V genes explain under half of the gap, and the rest is unexplained. That table supplies the V and J calls and clone size; D and trimming were determined from the DNA. This sample has about 54,000 clones in its table, and about 82% of those were observed once. The ten largest clones represent over 9.5% of the sample.

The rearrangement joined TRBV21-1 to TRBJ1-2; the listed D gene, TRBD1, was not tested against the DNA. TRBV21-1 is shown as a pseudogene. The TCR sequence derives from a human donor in a cohort sampled during active COVID-19. The sample taken for sequencing was peripheral blood. CDR3 region: CASKRGTGYGYTF. The DNA reads TGTGCCAGCAAAAGGGGGACAGGGTACGGCTACACCTTC.